Described below is a single T cell receptor (beta chain) sequence and its context. This clonotype has only a few counts. Which antigen it targets is not known. It has no much larger one-base neighbor in the sample; base qualities were not kept. This sample was included in a study of T-cell reconstitution after alpha-beta-depleted transplantation in children (dated by TCRdb to the mid-2010s). Study-wide context: Using TCR repertoire profiling, the study quantitatively followed how T-cell immune reconstitution unfolded in children after TCRalphabeta/CD19-depleted allogeneic hematopoietic cell transplantation. Study-wide findings and limitations: The high TCRbeta diversity at day 60 in some patients was ascribed to recipient T cells and intrathymic progenitors that had survived conditioning. The frequencies of hyperexpanded clones fell over the following months, and after one year, T-cell counts and TCRbeta diversity were mostly attributed to newly produced T cells. Apparently early alphabetaT-cell count recovery about two months after transplant reportedly relied on only several hundred rapidly expanded clones derived from non-depleted graft cells.

The method behind the library was PCR. Sequencing was carried out with an Illumina HiSeq 2500. To normalize quantification of the TCRbeta repertoire, the TCR libraries were built with molecular barcoding that relied on unique molecular identifiers. Using fastp trimming at Q25 and MiXCR clonotype assembly, TCRdb reanalyzed the public sequencing data and kept in-frame beta chains. Every distinct CDR3 protein forms one entry, paired with its most common genes and DNA. Here the sample has about 8,300 distinct CDR3 sequences; approximately 18% occur a single time. Clones ranked in the top ten supply around 90% of the sample. Interpreted using the paper, the time point label stands for: day 60 (about 2 months) after transplantation. The intended sense of this specimen's treatment or condition label: allogeneic hematopoietic cell transplantation with graft depleted of TCRalphabeta T cells and CD19 B cells. Transplant recipients were children who received TCRalphabeta/CD19-depleted allogeneic hematopoietic cell grafts.

From its cysteine to its phenylalanine, the CDR3 spans 15 amino acids. Of the read, only the CDR3 DNA is kept; its 45 bases are in frame from base 1. Ends trimmed: V by 3 bases, J by 5 bases; bases unmatched to a gene: 4. Reading the germline V gene gives CDR1 LGHNA and CDR2 YNFKEQ. The chain was built from TRBV4-2 and TRBJ2-1, and TRBD2 matches 10 of the central bases. This clonotype was sampled from a girl younger than two who had a stem cell transplant for combined immunodeficiency, so the T cells may come from the graft donor. Sequenced material: PBMCs, mostly from graft donor cells, taken 60 days after TCRalphabeta/CD19-depleted stem cell transplant. The CDR3 protein: CASSQPAGGDNEQFF. The nucleotides are TGTGCCAGCAGCCAGCCAGCGGGGGGGGACAATGAGCAGTTCTTC.